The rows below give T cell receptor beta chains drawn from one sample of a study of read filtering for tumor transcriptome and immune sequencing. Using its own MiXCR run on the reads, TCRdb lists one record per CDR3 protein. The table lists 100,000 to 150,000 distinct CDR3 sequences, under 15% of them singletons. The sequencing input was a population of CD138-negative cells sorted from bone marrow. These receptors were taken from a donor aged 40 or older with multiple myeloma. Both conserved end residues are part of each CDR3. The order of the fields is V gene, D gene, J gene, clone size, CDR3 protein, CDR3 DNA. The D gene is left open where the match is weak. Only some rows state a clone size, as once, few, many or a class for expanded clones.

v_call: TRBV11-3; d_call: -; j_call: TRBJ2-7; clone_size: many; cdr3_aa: CASSPTPGTSSYEQYF; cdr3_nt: TGTGCCAGCAGCCCGACTCCCGGGACAAGCTCCTACGAGCAGTACTTC
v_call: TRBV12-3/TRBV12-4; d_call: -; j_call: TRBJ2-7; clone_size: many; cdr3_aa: CASSPRTASYEQYF; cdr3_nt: TGTGCCAGCAGTCCCCGGACGGCCTCCTACGAGCAGTACTTC
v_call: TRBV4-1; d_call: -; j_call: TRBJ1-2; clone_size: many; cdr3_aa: CASSGPRDGYTF; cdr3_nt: TGCGCCAGCAGTGGTCCGAGAGATGGCTACACCTTC
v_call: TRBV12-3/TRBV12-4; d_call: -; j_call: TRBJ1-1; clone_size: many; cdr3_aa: CASLLGGEAFF; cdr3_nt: TGTGCCAGCCTTCTGGGAGGGGAAGCTTTCTTT
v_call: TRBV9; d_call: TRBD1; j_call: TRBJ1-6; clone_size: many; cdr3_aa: CASSVEAGGSPLHF; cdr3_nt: TGTGCCAGCAGCGTAGAGGCAGGGGGTTCACCCCTCCACTTT
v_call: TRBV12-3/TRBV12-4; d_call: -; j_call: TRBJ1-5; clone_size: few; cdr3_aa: CASSLMSRVGNQPQHF; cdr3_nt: TGTGCCAGCAGTTTAATGTCCAGGGTCGGCAATCAGCCCCAGCATTTT
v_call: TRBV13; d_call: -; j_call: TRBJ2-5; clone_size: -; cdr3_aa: CASSPGTPRETQYF; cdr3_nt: TGTGCCAGCAGCCCCGGGACCCCCCGGGAGACCCAGTACTTC
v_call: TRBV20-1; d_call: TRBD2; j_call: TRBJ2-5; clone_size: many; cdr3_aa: CSARDKREFRETQYF; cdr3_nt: TGCAGTGCTAGAGATAAGCGGGAATTTCGAGAGACCCAGTACTTC
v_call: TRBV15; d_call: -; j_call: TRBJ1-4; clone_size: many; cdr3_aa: CATSKGSATNEKLFF; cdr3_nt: TGTGCCACCAGCAAGGGTAGCGCAACTAATGAAAAACTGTTTTTT
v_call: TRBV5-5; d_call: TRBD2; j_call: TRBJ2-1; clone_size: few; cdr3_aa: CASSLGLAGHNNEQFF; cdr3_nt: TGTGCCAGCAGCTTGGGACTAGCGGGACACAACAATGAGCAGTTCTTC
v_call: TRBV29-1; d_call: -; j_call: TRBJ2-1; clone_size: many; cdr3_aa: CSVGSGGLTGEQFF; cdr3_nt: TGCAGCGTTGGGTCCGGGGGGCTAACGGGTGAGCAGTTCTTC
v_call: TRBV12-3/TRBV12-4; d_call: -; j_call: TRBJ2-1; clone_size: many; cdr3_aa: CASSLWANEQFF; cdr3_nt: TGTGCCAGCAGTTTATGGGCTAATGAGCAGTTCTTC
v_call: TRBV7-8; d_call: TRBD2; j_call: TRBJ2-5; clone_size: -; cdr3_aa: CASSLGVAGGGETQYF; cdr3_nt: TGTGCCAGCAGCTTAGGGGTAGCGGGAGGTGGAGAGACCCAGTACTTC
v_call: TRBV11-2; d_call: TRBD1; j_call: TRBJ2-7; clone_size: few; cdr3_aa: CASSVGQVISYEQYF; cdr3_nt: TGTGCCAGCAGCGTCGGACAGGTTATCTCCTACGAGCAGTACTTC
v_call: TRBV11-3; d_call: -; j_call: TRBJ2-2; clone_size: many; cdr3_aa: CASSLDRGINTGELFF; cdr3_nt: TGTGCCAGCAGCTTAGATCGGGGGATAAACACCGGGGAGCTGTTTTTT
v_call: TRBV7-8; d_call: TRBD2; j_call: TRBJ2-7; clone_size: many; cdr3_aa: CASSFVAGGGYEQYF; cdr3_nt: TGTGCCAGCAGCTTTGTAGCGGGAGGGGGATACGAGCAGTACTTC
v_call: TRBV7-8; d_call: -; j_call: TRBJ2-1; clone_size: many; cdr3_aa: CASSSKVVVEDEQFF; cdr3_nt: TGTGCCAGCAGCTCGAAAGTGGTCGTGGAAGATGAGCAGTTCTTC
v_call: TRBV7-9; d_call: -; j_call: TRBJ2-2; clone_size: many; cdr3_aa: CASRLSSAGELFF; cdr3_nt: TGTGCCAGCAGATTAAGTAGTGCCGGGGAGCTGTTTTTT
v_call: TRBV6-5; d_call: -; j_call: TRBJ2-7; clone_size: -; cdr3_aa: CASCLTGKFSYEQYF; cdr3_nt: TGTGCCAGCTGCCTCACAGGCAAGTTCTCCTACGAGCAGTACTTC
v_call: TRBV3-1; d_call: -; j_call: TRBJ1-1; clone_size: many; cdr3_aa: CASSQVPSTEAFF; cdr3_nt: TGTGCCAGCAGCCAGGTACCGAGCACTGAAGCTTTCTTT
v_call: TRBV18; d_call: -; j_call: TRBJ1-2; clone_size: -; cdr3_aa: CASSPGHTANYGYTF; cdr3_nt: TGTGCCAGCTCCCCAGGACACACAGCTAACTATGGCTACACCTTC
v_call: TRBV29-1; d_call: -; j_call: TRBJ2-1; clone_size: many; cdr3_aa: CSVSQGMDEQFF; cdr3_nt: TGCAGCGTCAGTCAGGGAATGGATGAGCAGTTCTTC
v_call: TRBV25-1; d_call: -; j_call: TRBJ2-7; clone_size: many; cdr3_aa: CASSEPGGSYEQYF; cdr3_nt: TGTGCCAGCAGTGAGCCCGGGGGAAGCTACGAGCAGTACTTC
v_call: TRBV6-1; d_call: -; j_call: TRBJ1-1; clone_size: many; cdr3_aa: CASWLSLNTEAFF; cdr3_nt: TGTGCCAGCTGGTTGAGTTTGAACACTGAAGCTTTCTTT
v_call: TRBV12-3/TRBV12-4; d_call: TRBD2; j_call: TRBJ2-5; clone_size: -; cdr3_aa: CASSFPGRGETQYF; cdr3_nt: TGTGCCAGCAGTTTCCCAGGGCGGGGGGAGACCCAGTACTTC
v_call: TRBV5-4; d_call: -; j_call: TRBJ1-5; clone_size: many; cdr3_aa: CASSADSDQPQHF; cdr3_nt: TGTGCCAGCAGCGCGGACTCAGATCAGCCCCAGCATTTT
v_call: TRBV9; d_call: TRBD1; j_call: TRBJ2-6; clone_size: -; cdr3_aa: CASSFNGQGSGADVLTF; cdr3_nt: TGTGCCAGCAGCTTCAACGGACAGGGAAGTGGGGCCGACGTCCTGACTTTC
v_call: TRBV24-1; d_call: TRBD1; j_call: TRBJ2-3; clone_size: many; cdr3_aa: CATSDPTVTGTGTDTQYF; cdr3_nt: TGTGCCACCAGTGATCCAACCGTGACAGGGACGGGCACAGATACGCAGTATTTT
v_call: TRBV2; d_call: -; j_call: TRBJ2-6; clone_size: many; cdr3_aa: CASRSGANVLTF; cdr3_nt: TGTGCCAGCCGGTCTGGGGCCAACGTCCTGACTTTC
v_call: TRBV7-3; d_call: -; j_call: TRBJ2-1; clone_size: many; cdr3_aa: CASSLGGEQFF; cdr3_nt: TGTGCCAGCAGTTTGGGGGGTGAGCAGTTCTTC
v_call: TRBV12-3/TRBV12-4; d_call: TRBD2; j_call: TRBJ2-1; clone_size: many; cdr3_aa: CASTRRELHEQFF; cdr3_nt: TGTGCCAGCACTAGGCGGGAGTTGCATGAGCAGTTCTTC
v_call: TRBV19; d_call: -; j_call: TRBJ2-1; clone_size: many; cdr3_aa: CASWGSDYNEQFF; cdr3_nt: TGTGCCAGCTGGGGATCGGACTACAATGAGCAGTTCTTC
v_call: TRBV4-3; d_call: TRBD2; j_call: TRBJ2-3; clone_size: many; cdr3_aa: CASSQLKVGPAGVADTQYF; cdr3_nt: TGCGCCAGCAGCCAACTAAAGGTCGGGCCAGCGGGAGTGGCAGATACGCAGTATTTT
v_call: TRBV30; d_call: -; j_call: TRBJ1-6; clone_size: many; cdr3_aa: CAWSVPRPENSPLHF; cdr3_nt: TGTGCCTGGAGTGTCCCCCGGCCCGAAAATTCACCCCTCCACTTT
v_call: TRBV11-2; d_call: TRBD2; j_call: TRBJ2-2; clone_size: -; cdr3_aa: CASSLGYGRAIGVLFF; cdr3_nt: TGTGCCAGCAGCTTAGGTTACGGGAGGGCCATCGGGGTGCTGTTTTTT
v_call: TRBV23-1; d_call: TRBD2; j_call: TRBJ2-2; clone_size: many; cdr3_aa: CASSQREALKGGELFF; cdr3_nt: TGCGCCAGCAGTCAGCGGGAGGCCCTAAAAGGCGGGGAGCTGTTTTTT
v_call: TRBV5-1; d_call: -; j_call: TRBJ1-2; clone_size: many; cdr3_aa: CASSPGDTRDGYTF; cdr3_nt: TGCGCCAGCAGCCCGGGAGACACGAGGGATGGCTACACCTTC
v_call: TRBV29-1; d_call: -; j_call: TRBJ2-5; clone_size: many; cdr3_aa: CSVENIGETQYF; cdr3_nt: TGCAGCGTTGAAAACATTGGAGAGACCCAGTACTTC
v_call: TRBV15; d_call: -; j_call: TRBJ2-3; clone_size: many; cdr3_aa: CATSRETGGGTQYF; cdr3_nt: TGTGCCACCAGCAGAGAAACTGGTGGAGGTACGCAGTATTTT
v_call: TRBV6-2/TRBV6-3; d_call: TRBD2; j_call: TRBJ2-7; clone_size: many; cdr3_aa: CASTSGTRSYEQYF; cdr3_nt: TGTGCCAGCACCTCCGGGACTAGATCGTACGAGCAGTACTTC
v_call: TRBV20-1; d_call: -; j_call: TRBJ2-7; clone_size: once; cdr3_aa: CSAWESYKSNEQYF; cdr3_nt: TGCAGTGCTTGGGAGAGCTACAAAAGCAACGAGCAGTACTTC
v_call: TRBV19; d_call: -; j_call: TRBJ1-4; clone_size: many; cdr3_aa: CASSIRVGSSNEKLFF; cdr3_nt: TGTGCCAGTAGTATCCGGGTCGGCAGTAGTAATGAAAAACTGTTTTTT
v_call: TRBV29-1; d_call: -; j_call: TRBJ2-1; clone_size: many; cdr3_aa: CSVPRDTRYNEQFF; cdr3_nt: TGCAGCGTGCCCCGGGACACTCGTTACAATGAGCAGTTCTTC
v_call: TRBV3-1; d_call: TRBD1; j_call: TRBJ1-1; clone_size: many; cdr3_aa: CASSQPDRGMNTEAFF; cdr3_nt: TGTGCCAGCAGCCAACCGGACAGGGGTATGAACACTGAAGCTTTCTTT
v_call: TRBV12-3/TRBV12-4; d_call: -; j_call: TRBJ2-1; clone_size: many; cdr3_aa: CASSGALEQFF; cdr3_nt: TGTGCCAGCAGTGGTGCCTTAGAGCAGTTCTTC
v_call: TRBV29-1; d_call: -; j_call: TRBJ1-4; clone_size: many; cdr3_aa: CSVVGDNEKLFF; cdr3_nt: TGCAGCGTTGTGGGCGATAATGAAAAACTGTTTTTT
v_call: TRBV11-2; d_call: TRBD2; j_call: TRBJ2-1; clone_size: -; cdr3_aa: CASSSRTSGKGREQFF; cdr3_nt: TGTGCCAGCAGCTCTCGGACTAGCGGGAAGGGGCGTGAGCAGTTCTTC